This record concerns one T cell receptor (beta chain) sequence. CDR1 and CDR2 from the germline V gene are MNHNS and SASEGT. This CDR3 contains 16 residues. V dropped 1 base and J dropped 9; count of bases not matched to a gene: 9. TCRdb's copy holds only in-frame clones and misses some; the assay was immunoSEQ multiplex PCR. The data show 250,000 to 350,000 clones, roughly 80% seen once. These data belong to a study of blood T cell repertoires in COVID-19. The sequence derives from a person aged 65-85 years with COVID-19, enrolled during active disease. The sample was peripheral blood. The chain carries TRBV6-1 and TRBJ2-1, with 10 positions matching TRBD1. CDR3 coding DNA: TGTGCCAGCAGTGAAGTCCGGGACAGGGGAAGCGGTGAGCAGTTCTTC. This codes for CASSEVRDRGSGEQFF.